This TCR beta chain was sequenced for a study of T cell responses to AZD1222 COVID-19 vaccine. Study observations and caveats: Females made up more of the donors, who were largely white British, and clonal diversity may have come out too low. Seropositive AZD1222 recipients at baseline numbered only 6 or 7. Every sample of the repertoires postdated the peak T cell response. Vaccine-associated CD4 TCRs ranged over spike, dominating at 160-218 and 743-854.

The V gene lost 1 base and the J gene lost 5 bases, with 8 bases spanning the gap. Germline assignment: CDR1 SEHNR and CDR2 FQNEAQ (reference sequence). This CDR3 is 13 amino acids long. For this clone: Its specificity is unknown.

Libraries were prepared by immunoSEQ multiplex PCR; TCRdb keeps only in-frame clonotypes and omits some of them. The profile shows about 120,000 clones, roughly 87% of them singletons. The chain joins TRBV7-9 to TRBJ2-5; D is ambiguous. The receptor was derived from an adult in good health. The starting material was peripheral blood, obtained on day 0 of AZD1222 vaccination. For the CDR3, the DNA is TGTGCCAGCAGCTTAGTCCCCCGGGAGACCCAGTACTTC. Translating it yields CASSLVPRETQYF.